The 18 T cell receptor beta chains below come from one sample, sequenced in a study of siplizumab effects on memory and regulatory T cells. These receptors' targets are unknown. Here immunoSEQ multiplex PCR was the method, and the copy in TCRdb shows in-frame clones only, minus some. The sample lists 13,000 or so clones, almost 40% occurring once. Coculturing at 37°C lasted five to seven days for the mixed lymphocyte reaction cells. The specimen was CFSE-low (dividing) CD8+ T cells sorted from an allogeneic mixed lymphocyte reaction. These receptors were collected from a human donor in good health; the cells came from an allogeneic mixed lymphocyte reaction.

This clone counts as medium-sized. This CDR3 reads CAWGQAIGTEAFF. The CDR3 DNA reads TGTGCCTGGGGACAGGCTATAGGCACTGAAGCTTTCTTT. J is TRBJ1-1 and V is TRBV30; 7 positions match TRBD1. J lost 4 bases, V lost 5 bases, and 7 bases had no gene match. The CDR3 is 13 amino acids. Per the germline V gene, CDR1 is GTSNPN and CDR2 is SVGIG (reference sequence).

The chain couples TRBV4-1 to TRBJ1-5, with D tentatively TRBD1 (5 bases). V was pared by 2 bases and J by 1 base, with 12 bases between. The CDR3 has 16 residues. The germline V gene encodes CDR1 MGHRA and CDR2 YSYEKL. CDR3 region: CASSQLGDGSNQPQHF. The CDR3 bases are TGCGCCAGCAGCCAACTGGGGGATGGAAGCAATCAGCCCCAGCATTTT.

By sample share, this clone is medium-sized. The chain joins TRBV4-1 to TRBJ1-1, with D possibly matching TRBD1 (5 bases). The CDR3 totals 15 residues. Trimming removed 3 bases at V and 3 bases at J, with 14 bases between. Germline assignment: CDR1 MGHRA and CDR2 YSYEKL. The DNA of the CDR3 is TGCGCCAGCAGCCATATTGGATTGGGGGACACTGAAGCTTTCTTT. Translated, it gives CASSHIGLGDTEAFF.

There are a few counts of this clone. The chain recombines TRBV13 with TRBJ2-7; no clear D gene. The CDR3 loop spans 13 amino acids. Trimming removed 0 bases at V and 7 bases at J, with 10 bases between. Looked up from germline, CDR1 is PRHDT and CDR2 is FYEKMQ (reference sequence). The CDR3 here is CASSLGFLEEQYF. CDR3 coding DNA: TGTGCCAGCAGCTTAGGGTTTTTAGAAGAGCAGTACTTC.

The V gene is TRBV5-3, the J gene TRBJ1-1; tentative D call: TRBD1 (6 bases). TRBV5-3 is an open reading frame whose function is uncertain. The CDR3 spans 14 residues. V dropped 8 bases and J dropped 5 bases, with 19 bases sitting between them. DNA of the CDR3: TGTGCCAGCAGCCAAGCGGGGGGCAGTACTGAAGCTTTCTTT. Its translation: CASSQAGGSTEAFF.

J is TRBJ2-1 and V is TRBV5-1; the match to TRBD2 covers 9 bases. The ends lost 0 bases at V and 8 bases at J; junction bases unmatched: 3. From germline, CDR1 is SGHRS and CDR2 YFSETQ. The CDR3 has 14 residues. The CDR3 DNA reads as TGCGCCAGCAGCTTGGTGGCTAGCGGGGATGAGCAGTTCTTC. Translated: CASSLVASGDEQFF.

The chain is built from TRBV27 and TRBJ2-7, with D possibly TRBD1 on 6 matching bases. Looked up from germline, CDR1 is MNHEY and CDR2 is SMNVEV (reference sequence). The CDR3 length is 17 residues. Trimming removed 2 bases from V and 7 bases from J, with 24 bases in between. The CDR3 reads CASSLSRGPYVGWEQYF. CDR3 in DNA: TGTGCCAGCAGTTTAAGCAGGGGACCCTACGTTGGTTGGGAGCAGTACTTC.

The count of this clone is one. The chain joins TRBV9 to TRBJ2-1; D is perhaps TRBD1 (5 bases). V was trimmed by 0 bases and J by 5 bases, leaving 15 bases between them. The germline CDR1 and CDR2 sequences are SGDLS and YYNGEE. This CDR3 region has 16 residues. The CDR3 region is CASSVVGATPHNEQFF. Written as DNA, the CDR3 is TGTGCCAGCAGCGTAGTAGGGGCAACTCCCCACAATGAGCAGTTCTTC.

The chain joins TRBV7-2 to TRBJ2-1, with D hard to call. Germline CDR1 reads SGHTA; CDR2 reads FQGNSA. Trimming cost V 4 bases and J 2 bases, with 6 bases left between them. This CDR3 contains 13 residues. The CDR3 coding sequence is TGTGCCAGCAGCTCTGGGGCCTACAATGAGCAGTTCTTC. This codes for CASSSGAYNEQFF.

In this sample, this clone turned up once. The gene calls are TRBV5-4 and TRBJ1-4; D ambiguous. Trimming took 0 bases from V and 6 from J, leaving 9 bases between them. Per the germline V gene, CDR1 is SGHNT and CDR2 is YYREEE (reference sequence). There are 14 residues in the CDR3. The CDR3: CASSLAVADEKLFF. DNA of the CDR3: TGTGCCAGCAGCTTGGCCGTGGCCGATGAAAAACTGTTTTTT.

The chain uses TRBV28 and TRBJ2-3, with D uncertain. V was pared by 3 bases and J by 0 bases, with 4 bases between. CDR3 length: 13 amino acids. Germline V gives CDR1 MDHEN, CDR2 SYDVKM. CDR3 DNA sequence: TGTGCCAGCAGTTTGACCAGCACAGATACGCAGTATTTT. Translated, it gives CASSLTSTDTQYF.

This clone was seen a few times. This chain joins TRBV5-5 and TRBJ2-7; TRBD1 matches 9 bases. V shed 3 bases, J shed 5 bases, and the junction held 15 bases outside the gene matches. The CDR3 extends over 17 amino acids. Germline CDR1 SGHKS, CDR2 YYEKEE (reference sequence). CDR3 DNA: TGTGCCAGCAGCTCAGGCGTCGTGGGACAGGGATATGACGAGCAGTACTTC. This sequence encodes CASSSGVVGQGYDEQYF. Full variable domain (rest looked up from reference TRBV5-5 and TRBJ2-7): DAGVTQSPTHLIKTRGQQVTLRCSPISGHKSVSWYQQVLGQGPQFIFQYYEKEERGRGNFPDRFSARQFPNYSSELNVNALLLGDSALYLCASSSGVVGQGYDEQYFGPGTRLTVT.

J is TRBJ2-7 and V is TRBV5-1; possible D gene TRBD1, 5 bases. The CDR3 has 15 amino acids. Trimming left V 5 bases short and J 3 bases short, with 18 bases between. CDR1 and CDR2 from the germline V gene are SGHRS and YFSETQ. CDR3 residues: CASRYEYSQGYEQYF. The CDR3 DNA is TGCGCCAGCAGGTACGAATACTCTCAGGGCTACGAGCAGTACTTC. The whole variable domain, filled in from reference TRBV5-1 and TRBJ2-7, reads KAGVTQTPRYLIKTRGQQVTLSCSPISGHRSVSWYQQTPGQGLQFLFEYFSETQRNKGNFPGRFSGRQFSNSRSEMNVSTLELGDSALYLCASRYEYSQGYEQYFGPGTRLTVT.

By share, this clone counts as medium-sized. This chain's CDR3 is CASSENPQTSGGASEQFF. The CDR3 region has the DNA TGTGCCAGCAGCGAGAATCCCCAGACTAGCGGGGGGGCCAGTGAGCAGTTCTTC. The chain is built from TRBV9 and TRBJ2-1; 14 bases align to TRBD2. CDR1 SGDLS and CDR2 YYNGEE come from the germline V gene. V was pared by 3 bases and J by 9 bases, with 14 bases of the junction left unmatched. This CDR3 has 18 amino acids. Full variable domain (rest looked up from reference TRBV9 and TRBJ2-1): DSGVTQTPKHLITATGQRVTLRCSPRSGDLSVYWYQQSLDQGLQFLIQYYNGEERAKGNILERFSAQQFPDLHSELNLSSLELGDSALYFCASSENPQTSGGASEQFFGPGTRLTVL.

This rearrangement joins TRBV5-1 to TRBJ2-7; D remains ambiguous. The V end was cut by 4 bases, the J end by 2 bases, with 13 bases between. The CDR3 consists of 14 residues. Per the germline V gene, CDR1 is SGHRS and CDR2 is YFSETQ. The CDR3 nucleotides read TGCGCCAGCAGCGCCAGGAGTCCGGCCTACGAGCAGTACTTC. It encodes CASSARSPAYEQYF.

The V gene is TRBV27, the J gene TRBJ1-1, with D hard to call. There are 15 residues in the CDR3. The germline V and J ends were trimmed by 2 bases and 4 bases, with 14 bases remaining between them. Germline loops: CDR1 MNHEY, CDR2 SMNVEV (reference sequence). The CDR3 coding sequence is TGTGCCAGCAGTTTAGCACCCCCCGGCGGCACTGAAGCTTTCTTT. It encodes CASSLAPPGGTEAFF.

The rearrangement joins TRBV2 to TRBJ2-3, with 7 bases lining up with TRBD2. Germline assignment: CDR1 SNHLY and CDR2 FYNNEI. This CDR3 comprises 15 residues. V lost 1 base and J lost 2; bases outside the gene matches: 3. The CDR3 is CASSEGLAATDTQYF. In DNA, the CDR3 is TGTGCCAGCAGTGAAGGGCTAGCGGCCACAGATACGCAGTATTTT.

The chain has TRBV19 and TRBJ2-7; D unresolved. Trimming stripped 3 bases from V and 2 bases from J, with 8 bases between. CDR1 is LNHDA and CDR2 is SQIVND in the germline V gene (reference sequence). The CDR3 spans 13 residues. DNA for the CDR3: TGTGCCAGTAGTATGGGCAGCCCCTACGAGCAGTACTTC. Residues: CASSMGSPYEQYF.